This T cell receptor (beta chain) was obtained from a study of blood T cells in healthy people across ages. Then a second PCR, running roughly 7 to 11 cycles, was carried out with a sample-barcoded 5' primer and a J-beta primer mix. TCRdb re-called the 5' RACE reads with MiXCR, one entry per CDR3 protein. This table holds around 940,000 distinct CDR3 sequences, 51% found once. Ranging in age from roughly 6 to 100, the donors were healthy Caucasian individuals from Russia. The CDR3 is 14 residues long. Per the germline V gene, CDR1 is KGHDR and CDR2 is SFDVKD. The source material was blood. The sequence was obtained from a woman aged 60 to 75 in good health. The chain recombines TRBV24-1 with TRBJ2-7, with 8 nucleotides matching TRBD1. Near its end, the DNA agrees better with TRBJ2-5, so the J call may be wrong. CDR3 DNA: TGTGCCACCAGTGCCAACGGACAGGGAGAGACCCAGTACTTC. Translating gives CATSANGQGETQYF.